One T cell receptor (beta chain) is described in this entry. This table comes from immunoSEQ multiplex PCR, and its TCRdb copy is limited to in-frame clones, with some not included. Of 150,000 to 200,000 clones in the sample, approximately 73% were seen once. Grouping used clinical history reported by participants in a survey and questionnaire. The data were obtained in a study of blood T cell repertoires in COVID-19. This CDR3 is 14 amino acids long. V shed 2 bases and J shed 7 bases, with 11 bases lying between them. CDR1 is KGHSH, CDR2 LQKENI, per germline. The chain uses TRBV18 and TRBJ1-4; D is uncertain. Sequenced: PBMCs or T cells enriched from blood (not recorded which). The TCR comes from a woman aged 45-65 years with acute COVID-19. The CDR3 nucleotides are TGTGCCAGCTCACCAGGCCAGGAAGGTGAAAAACTGTTTTTT. Its protein is CASSPGQEGEKLFF.